The source of this T cell receptor beta chain is a study of beta chain features in type 1 diabetes. This clone occurred a few times. The antigen is unknown. Expressed TCRB transcripts were sequenced because the entire RNA isolate underwent reverse transcription. The protocol was immunoSEQ multiplex PCR, while the TCRdb copy is restricted to in-frame clones and leaves out a portion. The sample lists 400,000 to 500,000 clones, around 14% occurring once. The study's findings and limits: VDJ junctions from patients with type 1 diabetes contained fewer insertions and more deletions.

The sample was naive CD4+ T cells from blood. The clonotype originates from a man aged 25-40 years in good health.

The CDR3 nucleotides read TGTGCCTGGAACCAACTTGGGGAAGCTAACACCTTC. Protein product: CAWNQLGEANTF. This chain connects TRBV30 to TRBJ1-2, with D hard to call. V gave up 4 bases and J gave up 12 bases, with 18 bases separating them. The germline CDR1 and CDR2 sequences are GTSNPN and SVGIG (reference sequence). CDR3 size: 12 residues. The whole variable domain, filled in from reference TRBV30 and TRBJ1-2, reads SQTIHQWPATLVQPVGSPLSLECTVEGTSNPNLYWYRQAAGRGLQLLFYSVGIGQISSEVPQNLSASRPQDRQFILSSKKLLLSDSGFYLCAWNQLGEANTFGSGTRLTVV.